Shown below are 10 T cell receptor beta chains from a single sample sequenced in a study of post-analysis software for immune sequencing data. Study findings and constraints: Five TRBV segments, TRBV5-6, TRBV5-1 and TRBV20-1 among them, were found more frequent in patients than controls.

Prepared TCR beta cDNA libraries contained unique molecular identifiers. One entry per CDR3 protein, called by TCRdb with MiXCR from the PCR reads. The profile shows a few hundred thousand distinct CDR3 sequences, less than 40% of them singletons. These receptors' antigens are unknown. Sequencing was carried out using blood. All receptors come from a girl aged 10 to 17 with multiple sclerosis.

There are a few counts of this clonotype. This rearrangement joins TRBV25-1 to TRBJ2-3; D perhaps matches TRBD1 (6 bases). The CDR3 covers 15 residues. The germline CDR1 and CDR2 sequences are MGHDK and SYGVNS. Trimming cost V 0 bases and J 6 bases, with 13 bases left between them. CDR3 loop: CASSEYAGAADTQYF. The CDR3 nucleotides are TGTGCCAGCAGTGAATATGCAGGGGCGGCGGATACGCAGTATTTT.

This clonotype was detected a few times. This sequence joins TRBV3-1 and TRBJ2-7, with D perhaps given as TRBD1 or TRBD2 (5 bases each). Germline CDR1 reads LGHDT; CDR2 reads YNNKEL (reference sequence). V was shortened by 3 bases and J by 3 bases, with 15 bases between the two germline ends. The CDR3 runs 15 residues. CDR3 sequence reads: CASSHVGRSYYEQYF. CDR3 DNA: TGTGCCAGCAGCCACGTGGGACGGTCTTACTACGAGCAGTACTTC.

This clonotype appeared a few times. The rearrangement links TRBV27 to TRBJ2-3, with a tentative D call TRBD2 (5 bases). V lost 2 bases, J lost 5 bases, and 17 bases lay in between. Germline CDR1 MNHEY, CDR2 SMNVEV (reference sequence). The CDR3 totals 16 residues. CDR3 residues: CASSLDSLAAGDTQYF. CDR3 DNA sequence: TGTGCCAGCAGTTTAGATAGTCTAGCCGCAGGAGATACGCAGTATTTT.

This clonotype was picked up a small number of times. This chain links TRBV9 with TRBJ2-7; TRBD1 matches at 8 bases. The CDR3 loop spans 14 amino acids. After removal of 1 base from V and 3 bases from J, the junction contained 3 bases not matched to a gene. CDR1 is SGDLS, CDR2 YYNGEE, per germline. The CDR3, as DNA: TGTGCCAGCAGCGTAACAGGGGGGCGCTACGAGCAGTACTTC. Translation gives CASSVTGGRYEQYF.

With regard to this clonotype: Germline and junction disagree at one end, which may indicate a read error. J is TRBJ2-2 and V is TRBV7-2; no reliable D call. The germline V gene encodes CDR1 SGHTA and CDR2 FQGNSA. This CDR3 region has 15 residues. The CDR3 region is CASSPPGTKTGELFF. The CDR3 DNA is TGTGCCAGCAGTCCTCCCGGAACGAAGACCGGGGAGCTGTTTTTT. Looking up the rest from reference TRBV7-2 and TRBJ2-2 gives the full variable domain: GAGVSQSPSNKVTEKGKDVELRCDPISGHTALYWYRQSLGQGLEFLIYFQGNSAPDKSGLPSDRFSAERTGGSVSTLTIQRTQQEDSAVYLCASSPPGTKTGELFFGEGSRLTVL.

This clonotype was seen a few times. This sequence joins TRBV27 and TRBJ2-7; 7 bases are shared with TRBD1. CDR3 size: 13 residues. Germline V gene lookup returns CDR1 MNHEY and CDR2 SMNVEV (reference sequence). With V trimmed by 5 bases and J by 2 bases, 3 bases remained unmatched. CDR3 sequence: CASSIGQAYEQYF. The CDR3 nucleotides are TGTGCCAGCAGTATTGGACAGGCCTACGAGCAGTACTTC.

The CDR3 region is CASSLARSAAKNIQYF. The CDR3 nucleotides are TGTGCCAGCAGCTTGGCTCGGTCCGCAGCCAAAAACATTCAGTACTTC. V gene TRBV7-2 combines with J gene TRBJ2-4; D gene uncertain. V lost 3 bases and J lost 0, with 12 bases in between. The CDR3 loop spans 16 amino acids. CDR1 is SGHTA, CDR2 FQGNSA, per germline.

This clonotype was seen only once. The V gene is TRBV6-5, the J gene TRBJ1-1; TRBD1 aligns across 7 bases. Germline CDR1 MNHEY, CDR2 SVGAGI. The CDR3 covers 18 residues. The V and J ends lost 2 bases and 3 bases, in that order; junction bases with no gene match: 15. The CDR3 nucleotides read TGTGCCAGCAGTTACCGGGCGAGGGACAGAAAGATGGACACTGAAGCTTTCTTT. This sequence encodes CASSYRARDRKMDTEAFF.

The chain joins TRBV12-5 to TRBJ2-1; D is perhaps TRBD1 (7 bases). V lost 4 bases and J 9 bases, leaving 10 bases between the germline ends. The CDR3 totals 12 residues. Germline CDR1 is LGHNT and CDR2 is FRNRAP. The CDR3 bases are TGTGCTAGTGGTTCCCAGGGGGGTGAGCAGTTCTTC. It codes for CASGSQGGEQFF.

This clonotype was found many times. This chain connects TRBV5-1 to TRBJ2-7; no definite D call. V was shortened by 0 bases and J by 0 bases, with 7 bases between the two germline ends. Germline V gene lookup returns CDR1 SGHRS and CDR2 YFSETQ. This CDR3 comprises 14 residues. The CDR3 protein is CASSLDRASYEQYF. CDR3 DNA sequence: TGCGCCAGCAGCTTGGATCGGGCCTCCTACGAGCAGTACTTC.